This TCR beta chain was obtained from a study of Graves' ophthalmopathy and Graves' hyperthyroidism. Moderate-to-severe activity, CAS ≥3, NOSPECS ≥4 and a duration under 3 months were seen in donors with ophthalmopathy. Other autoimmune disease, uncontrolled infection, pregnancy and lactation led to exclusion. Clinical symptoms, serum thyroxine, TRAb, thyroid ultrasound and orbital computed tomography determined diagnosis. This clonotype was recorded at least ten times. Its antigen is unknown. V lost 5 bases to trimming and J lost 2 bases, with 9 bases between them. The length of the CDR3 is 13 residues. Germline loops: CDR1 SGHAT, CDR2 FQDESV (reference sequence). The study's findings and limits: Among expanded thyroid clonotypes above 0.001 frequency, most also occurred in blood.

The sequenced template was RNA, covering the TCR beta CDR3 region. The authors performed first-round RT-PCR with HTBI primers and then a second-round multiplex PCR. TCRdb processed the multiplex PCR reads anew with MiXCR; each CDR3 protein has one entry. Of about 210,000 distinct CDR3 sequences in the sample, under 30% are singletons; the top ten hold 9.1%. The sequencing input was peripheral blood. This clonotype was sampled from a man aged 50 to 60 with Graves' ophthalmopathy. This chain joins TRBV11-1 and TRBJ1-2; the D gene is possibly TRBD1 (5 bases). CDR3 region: CASSKRDNYGYTF. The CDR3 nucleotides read TGTGCCAGCAGCAAACGGGACAACTATGGCTACACCTTC.